This is a list of T cell receptor beta chains from one sample in a study of blood T cell repertoires in COVID-19. Only in-frame clones appear in the TCRdb table, and some are missing; sequencing was by immunoSEQ multiplex PCR. The table shows roughly 300,000 clones, with about 90% occurring only once. The sample was PBMCs or T cells enriched from blood (not recorded which). The source of these receptors is a woman aged 25-40 years who had recovered from COVID-19. Both conserved end residues are part of each CDR3. The D gene is left open where the match is weak. The listing skips clone size in some rows; elsewhere it reads once, few, many or a size class.

CDR3nt: TGCGCCAGCAGCTCGGGACAGGGCGGAACCGGGGAGCTGTTTTTT
CDR3aa: CASSSGQGGTGELFF
d_gene: TRBD1
v_gene: TRBV5-1
j_gene: TRBJ2-2
abundance: NA

CDR3nt: TGTGCCAGCAGTTACGGACAGGGACCTTACAATGAGCAGTTCTTC
CDR3aa: CASSYGQGPYNEQFF
d_gene: TRBD1
v_gene: TRBV6-2/TRBV6-3
j_gene: TRBJ2-1
abundance: NA

CDR3nt: TGTGCCAGCAGCTCGTACCGGGCCGGGACGAACACCGGGGAGCTGTTTTTT
CDR3aa: CASSSYRAGTNTGELFF
d_gene: NA
v_gene: TRBV7-6
j_gene: TRBJ2-2
abundance: NA

CDR3nt: TGTGCCAGCAGCCAAAACAGGGGTTCCTACGAGCAGTACTTC
CDR3aa: CASSQNRGSYEQYF
d_gene: TRBD1
v_gene: TRBV14
j_gene: TRBJ2-7
abundance: NA

CDR3nt: TGTGCCAGCAGCTTAGGTGGCGGGGGCGGCTACACCTTC
CDR3aa: CASSLGGGGGYTF
d_gene: NA
v_gene: TRBV7-8
j_gene: TRBJ1-2
abundance: NA

CDR3nt: TGTGCCAGTAGTATAGCCAACAGGGGGCAAGGATCACCCCTCCACTTT
CDR3aa: CASSIANRGQGSPLHF
d_gene: TRBD1
v_gene: TRBV19
j_gene: TRBJ1-6
abundance: NA

CDR3nt: TGCGCCAGCAGCTCAGGGGGAAACTATGGCTACACCTTC
CDR3aa: CASSSGGNYGYTF
d_gene: TRBD1
v_gene: TRBV5-1
j_gene: TRBJ1-2
abundance: NA

CDR3nt: TGCGCCAGCAGCTTGTCTTGGGGGCGTGGGGCCAAAAACATTCAGTACTTC
CDR3aa: CASSLSWGRGAKNIQYF
d_gene: NA
v_gene: TRBV5-1
j_gene: TRBJ2-4
abundance: NA

CDR3nt: TGTGCCAGCAGCCCCGACAGGGTCAACTATGGCTACACCTTC
CDR3aa: CASSPDRVNYGYTF
d_gene: TRBD1
v_gene: TRBV16
j_gene: TRBJ1-2
abundance: few

CDR3nt: TGTGCCAGTGGTCTGGGCGCCTGGCCAGAGACCCAGTACTTC
CDR3aa: CASGLGAWPETQYF
d_gene: NA
v_gene: TRBV19
j_gene: TRBJ2-5
abundance: few

CDR3nt: TGCGCCAGCACCCCGACAGCGGGGGGGCAAGAGACCCAGTACTTC
CDR3aa: CASTPTAGGQETQYF
d_gene: TRBD2
v_gene: TRBV5-1
j_gene: TRBJ2-5
abundance: NA

CDR3nt: TGCGCCAGCAGCCAAATAGCGGGGGAGCGAGATACGCAGTATTTT
CDR3aa: CASSQIAGERDTQYF
d_gene: TRBD2
v_gene: TRBV4-1
j_gene: TRBJ2-3
abundance: NA

CDR3nt: TGCGCCAGCAGTGATTCAGGGGTAGATACGCAGTATTTT
CDR3aa: CASSDSGVDTQYF
d_gene: NA
v_gene: TRBV10-1
j_gene: TRBJ2-3
abundance: NA

CDR3nt: TGTGCCAGCAGCCCTAGCCCGCATCAGCCCCAGCATTTT
CDR3aa: CASSPSPHQPQHF
d_gene: NA
v_gene: TRBV9
j_gene: TRBJ1-5
abundance: NA

CDR3nt: TGTGCCAGCAGTTTATTATACAGGGGTAACAATCAGCCCCAGCATTTT
CDR3aa: CASSLLYRGNNQPQHF
d_gene: TRBD1
v_gene: TRBV27
j_gene: TRBJ1-5
abundance: NA

CDR3nt: TGTGCCAGCAGTGAATGGCCAGGGGAGCAGTTCTTC
CDR3aa: CASSEWPGEQFF
d_gene: NA
v_gene: TRBV25-1
j_gene: TRBJ2-1
abundance: NA

CDR3nt: TGCAGCGTTGAAGAGGCAACAGGGCCCGCCACCTACGAGCAGTACTTC
CDR3aa: CSVEEATGPATYEQYF
d_gene: NA
v_gene: TRBV29-1
j_gene: TRBJ2-7
abundance: NA

CDR3nt: TGTGCCAGTAGTATTCCGGGAGAGATGAACACTGAAGCTTTCTTT
CDR3aa: CASSIPGEMNTEAFF
d_gene: NA
v_gene: TRBV19
j_gene: TRBJ1-1
abundance: NA

CDR3nt: TGTGCCAGCAGCCGAGGGACCTACAATGAGCAGTTCTTC
CDR3aa: CASSRGTYNEQFF
d_gene: NA
v_gene: TRBV3-1/TRBV3-2
j_gene: TRBJ2-1
abundance: NA

CDR3nt: TGTGCCAGCAGCTTAATGACAGGAGGCGGAATCGAAAAACTGTTTTTT
CDR3aa: CASSLMTGGGIEKLFF
d_gene: NA
v_gene: TRBV7-2
j_gene: TRBJ1-4
abundance: NA

CDR3nt: TGTGCCAGCAGCGTAGATAGCGGGGGGCCCACAGATACGCAGTATTTT
CDR3aa: CASSVDSGGPTDTQYF
d_gene: TRBD2
v_gene: TRBV9
j_gene: TRBJ2-3
abundance: once

CDR3nt: TGTGCCGGGGGGACAGGACGCACAGATACGCAGTATTTT
CDR3aa: CAGGTGRTDTQYF
d_gene: TRBD1
v_gene: TRBV2
j_gene: TRBJ2-3
abundance: NA

CDR3nt: TGTGCCAGCAGCCTACAGGGGGAAGGGATAGAGCAGTACTTC
CDR3aa: CASSLQGEGIEQYF
d_gene: TRBD1
v_gene: TRBV2
j_gene: TRBJ2-7
abundance: NA

CDR3nt: TGTGCCAGCAGCTCCTTGAATGAAAAACTGTTTTTT
CDR3aa: CASSSLNEKLFF
d_gene: NA
v_gene: TRBV5-6
j_gene: TRBJ1-4
abundance: NA

CDR3nt: TGTGCCAGCAGCCAGCCCGGGACAGAAGGCTATGGCTACACCTTC
CDR3aa: CASSQPGTEGYGYTF
d_gene: TRBD1
v_gene: TRBV3-1/TRBV3-2
j_gene: TRBJ1-2
abundance: NA

CDR3nt: TGTGCCACCGCCGGGACAGGGCGTAATGAGCAGTTCTTC
CDR3aa: CATAGTGRNEQFF
d_gene: TRBD1
v_gene: TRBV5-5
j_gene: TRBJ2-1
abundance: NA

CDR3nt: TGTGCCAGCAGTGAAGGCGGAGGGTGGACCTACGAGCAGTACTTC
CDR3aa: CASSEGGGWTYEQYF
d_gene: NA
v_gene: TRBV6-1
j_gene: TRBJ2-7
abundance: NA

CDR3nt: TGTGCCACCAGTGTAATTGGGACAGGGGCTACTGAAGCTTTCTTT
CDR3aa: CATSVIGTGATEAFF
d_gene: TRBD1
v_gene: TRBV24-1
j_gene: TRBJ1-1
abundance: NA

CDR3nt: TGTGCCAGCAGCCCTATTGGGGGGAGAAACACTGAAGCTTTCTTT
CDR3aa: CASSPIGGRNTEAFF
d_gene: NA
v_gene: TRBV28
j_gene: TRBJ1-1
abundance: NA

CDR3nt: TGTGCCAGCAGACAAGCAGGGTCTGGGGGGGGCGCGGGTGAAGCTTTCTTT
CDR3aa: CASRQAGSGGGAGEAFF
d_gene: NA
v_gene: TRBV11-2
j_gene: TRBJ1-1
abundance: NA

CDR3nt: TGTGCCAGCAGCATTGAGGAGATTTGGGAGTACTTC
CDR3aa: CASSIEEIWEYF
d_gene: NA
v_gene: TRBV2
j_gene: TRBJ2-7
abundance: once

CDR3nt: TGTGCCAGCACCCTGACAGGTTCGAACACTGAAGCTTTCTTT
CDR3aa: CASTLTGSNTEAFF
d_gene: NA
v_gene: TRBV6-5
j_gene: TRBJ1-1
abundance: NA

CDR3nt: TGTGCCAGCAGCGCTAGCGGGGGCTCCTACAATGAGCAGTTCTTC
CDR3aa: CASSASGGSYNEQFF
d_gene: TRBD2
v_gene: TRBV9
j_gene: TRBJ2-1
abundance: once

CDR3nt: TGTGCCAGCAGTGATCGGGGGGCGTTTGGAAACACCATATATTTT
CDR3aa: CASSDRGAFGNTIYF
d_gene: NA
v_gene: TRBV2
j_gene: TRBJ1-3
abundance: NA

CDR3nt: TGCGCCAGCAGCTTGGCAGGGCAGAACACTGAAGCTTTCTTT
CDR3aa: CASSLAGQNTEAFF
d_gene: NA
v_gene: TRBV5-1
j_gene: TRBJ1-1
abundance: NA

CDR3nt: TGTGCCAGCAGCTTGGGACAGGGTGAAGGCTACACCTTC
CDR3aa: CASSLGQGEGYTF
d_gene: TRBD1
v_gene: TRBV5-4
j_gene: TRBJ1-2
abundance: NA

CDR3nt: TGCGCCAGCAGACTAAGCCCGACAGGGCGGCAAGATACGCAGTATTTT
CDR3aa: CASRLSPTGRQDTQYF
d_gene: TRBD1
v_gene: TRBV5-1
j_gene: TRBJ2-3
abundance: NA

CDR3nt: TGTGCCAGCAGCCCCGACAGAAATGAGCAGTTCTTC
CDR3aa: CASSPDRNEQFF
d_gene: NA
v_gene: TRBV27
j_gene: TRBJ2-1
abundance: NA

CDR3nt: TGTGCCACCAGAACGGGCTCTGGAAACACCATATATTTT
CDR3aa: CATRTGSGNTIYF
d_gene: NA
v_gene: TRBV15
j_gene: TRBJ1-3
abundance: NA

CDR3nt: TGTGCCAGCAGCTCAGGGGTCGGCAGCAACTATGGCTACACCTTC
CDR3aa: CASSSGVGSNYGYTF
d_gene: NA
v_gene: TRBV5-6
j_gene: TRBJ1-2
abundance: NA

CDR3nt: TGTGCCACCAGTGATTCCCAAAACAGATACGAGCAGTACTTC
CDR3aa: CATSDSQNRYEQYF
d_gene: NA
v_gene: TRBV24-1
j_gene: TRBJ2-7
abundance: once

CDR3nt: TGTGCCAGCAGCTCTGGCCTGGTGACCGGGGAGCTGTTTTTT
CDR3aa: CASSSGLVTGELFF
d_gene: NA
v_gene: TRBV5-6
j_gene: TRBJ2-2
abundance: NA

CDR3nt: TGTGCCATCAGTGACGCCAGGGGGAGTGAGTATGGCTACACCTTC
CDR3aa: CAISDARGSEYGYTF
d_gene: TRBD1
v_gene: TRBV10-3
j_gene: TRBJ1-2
abundance: NA

CDR3nt: TGTGCCAGCAATACAGGGAACTACGCGGAGCAGTACTTC
CDR3aa: CASNTGNYAEQYF
d_gene: NA
v_gene: TRBV6-5
j_gene: TRBJ2-7
abundance: NA

CDR3nt: TGTGCCAGCAGCCAAGGGACAGATTCACCCCTCCACTTT
CDR3aa: CASSQGTDSPLHF
d_gene: NA
v_gene: TRBV3-1/TRBV3-2
j_gene: TRBJ1-6
abundance: once

CDR3nt: TGTGCCAGCTCAGGAACAGTCAATCAGCCCCAGCATTTT
CDR3aa: CASSGTVNQPQHF
d_gene: NA
v_gene: TRBV18
j_gene: TRBJ1-5
abundance: NA

CDR3nt: TGTGCCAGCAGCTCGGGCGGGGGCTATGGCTACACCTTC
CDR3aa: CASSSGGGYGYTF
d_gene: NA
v_gene: TRBV7-9
j_gene: TRBJ1-2
abundance: NA

CDR3nt: TGCAGCGTTCCCGGGACTAGCGGGTCAAACACAGATACGCAGTATTTT
CDR3aa: CSVPGTSGSNTDTQYF
d_gene: TRBD2
v_gene: TRBV29-1
j_gene: TRBJ2-3
abundance: NA

CDR3nt: TGTGCCAGCAGCTCGAACCAGGGGGTCTGGACCGGGGAGCTGTTTTTT
CDR3aa: CASSSNQGVWTGELFF
d_gene: TRBD1
v_gene: TRBV11-3
j_gene: TRBJ2-2
abundance: NA

CDR3nt: TGTGCCAGCAGTTCCGCCCCTGGCGGGGGTCAAGACTATGGCTACACCTTC
CDR3aa: CASSSAPGGGQDYGYTF
d_gene: NA
v_gene: TRBV28
j_gene: TRBJ1-2
abundance: NA

CDR3nt: TGCGCCAGCAGCCGGGGGACTAGCGGGGGTGTCGAGCAGTACTTC
CDR3aa: CASSRGTSGGVEQYF
d_gene: TRBD2
v_gene: TRBV4-3
j_gene: TRBJ2-7
abundance: NA

CDR3nt: TGCGCCAGCAGCTTTCGGACTAGCGGGGGACTCAATGAGCAGTTCTTC
CDR3aa: CASSFRTSGGLNEQFF
d_gene: TRBD2
v_gene: TRBV5-1
j_gene: TRBJ2-1
abundance: once

CDR3nt: TGCGCCAGCAGCCAAGGACATCCTTCAGGGTCACCCCTCCACTTT
CDR3aa: CASSQGHPSGSPLHF
d_gene: NA
v_gene: TRBV4-3
j_gene: TRBJ1-6
abundance: NA

CDR3nt: TGCGCCAGCAGCCAAGATCCGGACAGGGGCTATTCACCCCTCCACTTT
CDR3aa: CASSQDPDRGYSPLHF
d_gene: TRBD1
v_gene: TRBV4-1
j_gene: TRBJ1-6
abundance: NA

CDR3nt: TGTGCCAGCAGCCCCGGACTGTTTTTCGGCACAGATACGCAGTATTTT
CDR3aa: CASSPGLFFGTDTQYF
d_gene: NA
v_gene: TRBV14
j_gene: TRBJ2-3
abundance: NA

CDR3nt: TGTGCCAGCAGCGATAGTTTGACTTGGGCGAACACCGGGGAGCTGTTTTTT
CDR3aa: CASSDSLTWANTGELFF
d_gene: NA
v_gene: TRBV9
j_gene: TRBJ2-2
abundance: NA

CDR3nt: TGTGCGATCAGACGGGAGAGCACCGGGGAGCTGTTTTTT
CDR3aa: CAIRRESTGELFF
d_gene: NA
v_gene: TRBV28
j_gene: TRBJ2-2
abundance: NA

CDR3nt: TGTGCCAGCAGCCAATTGGAGGGCGGGAGCGGCTACACCTTC
CDR3aa: CASSQLEGGSGYTF
d_gene: NA
v_gene: TRBV3-1/TRBV3-2
j_gene: TRBJ1-2
abundance: once

CDR3nt: TGTGCCTGGAGGGGGGGACTTAGAGAGACCCAGTACTTC
CDR3aa: CAWRGGLRETQYF
d_gene: NA
v_gene: TRBV30
j_gene: TRBJ2-5
abundance: NA